The TCR beta chain described here comes from a study of beta chain features in type 1 diabetes. As for the study in general: Age, gender and cell yields were similar between patients and healthy donors. Examined across all samples were some 99 million sorted cells. Overall study results and limits: A definitive answer on HLA type influencing TCRB rearrangement was not reached here. All four CD4+ subsets from Type 1 diabetes patients carried moderately but significantly shorter TCRB CDR3s.

The whole isolated RNA underwent reverse transcription, so sequencing captured expressed TCRB transcripts. This table comes from immunoSEQ multiplex PCR, and its TCRdb copy is limited to in-frame clones, with some not included. The sample yields some 640,000 clones, over 13% seen once. In regard to this clone: Its specificity is not known. One base away lies a much larger clone, so this may be a sequencing read error.

Trimming stripped 1 base from V and 3 bases from J, with 7 bases between. The CDR3 has 13 amino acids. Germline V lookup: CDR1 SGHTA, CDR2 FQGNSA. The sequenced sample consisted of naive CD4+ T cells from blood. The rearrangement joins TRBV7-2 to TRBJ2-7; the D gene is possibly TRBD1 (5 bases). The source of this sequence is a man aged 18 to 35 with type 1 diabetes. Written as DNA, the CDR3 is TGTGCCAGCAGCTTAGGGGGCTTCTACGAGCAGTACTTC. Its protein is CASSLGGFYEQYF.